The TCR beta chain described here comes from a study of blood T cell repertoires in COVID-19. Across the whole study: PBMCs, B-cell-depleted T cells, or T cells provided the cDNA or gDNA that made up the material.

CDR1 LNHNV and CDR2 YYDKDF come from the germline V gene (reference sequence). The CDR3 has 14 amino acids. V shed 1 base and J shed 0 bases, with 7 bases lying between them. Here immunoSEQ multiplex PCR was the method, and the copy in TCRdb shows in-frame clones only, minus some. The sample shows roughly 290,000 clones, 70% to 90% of them seen only once. The receptor was derived from a woman in her forties or fifties with active or convalescent COVID-19. This chain links TRBV15 with TRBJ2-7, with D uncertain. The sequenced sample was peripheral blood. CDR3 in amino acids: CATSRAPSSYEQYF. CDR3 coding DNA: TGTGCCACCAGCAGAGCCCCGAGCTCCTACGAGCAGTACTTC. Using reference TRBV15 and TRBJ2-7 for the parts outside the CDR3, the full variable domain is DAMVIQNPRYQVTQFGKPVTLSCSQTLNHNVMYWYQQKSSQAPKLLFHYYDKDFNNEADTPDNFQSRRPNTSFCFLDIRSPGLGDTAMYLCATSRAPSSYEQYFGPGTRLTVT.